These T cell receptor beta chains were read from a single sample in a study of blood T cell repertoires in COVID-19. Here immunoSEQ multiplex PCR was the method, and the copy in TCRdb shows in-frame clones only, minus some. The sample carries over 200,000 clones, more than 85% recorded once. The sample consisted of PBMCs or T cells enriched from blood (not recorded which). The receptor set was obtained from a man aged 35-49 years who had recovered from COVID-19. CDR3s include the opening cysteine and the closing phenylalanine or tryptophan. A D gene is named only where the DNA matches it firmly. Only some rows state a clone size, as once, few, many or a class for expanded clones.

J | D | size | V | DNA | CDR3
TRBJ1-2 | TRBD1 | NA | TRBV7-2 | TGTGCCAGCAGCTTCGGGACAGATAACTATGGCTACACCTTC | CASSFGTDNYGYTF
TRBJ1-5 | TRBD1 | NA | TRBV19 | TGTGCCAGTAGTATAGTTGGACAGGGACATCAGCCCCAGCATTTT | CASSIVGQGHQPQHF
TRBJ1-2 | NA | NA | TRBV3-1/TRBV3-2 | TGTGCCAGCAGCCAAGAAGACAGGCTCCACTATGGCTACACCTTC | CASSQEDRLHYGYTF
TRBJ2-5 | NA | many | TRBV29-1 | TGCAGCGTACGAGCCTCGCAAGAGACCCAGTACTTC | CSVRASQETQYF
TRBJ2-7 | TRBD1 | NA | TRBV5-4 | TGTGCCAGCAGCTGGAGGTCCGGACAGGGTTTTCTTGAGGGGTCCTACGAGCAGTACTTC | CASSWRSGQGFLEGSYEQYF
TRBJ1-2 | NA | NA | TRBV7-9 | TGTGCCAGCAGCTTAGTTTCCGAGGCCTATGGCTACACCTTC | CASSLVSEAYGYTF
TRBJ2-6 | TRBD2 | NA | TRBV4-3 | TGCGCCAGCAGCCAAGACTACAGCGGGAGGGTTGGGGCCAACGTCCTGACTTTC | CASSQDYSGRVGANVLTF
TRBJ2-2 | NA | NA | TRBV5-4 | TGTGCCAGCAGCCAAAACACCGGGGAGCTGTTTTTT | CASSQNTGELFF
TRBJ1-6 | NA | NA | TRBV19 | TGTGCCAGTAGTACGGGCTCCTATAATTCACCCCTCCACTTT | CASSTGSYNSPLHF
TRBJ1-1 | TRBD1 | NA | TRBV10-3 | TGTGCCATGTCGGGACAGGGAAGAACTGAAGCTTTCTTT | CAMSGQGRTEAFF
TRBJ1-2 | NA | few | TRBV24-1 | TGTGCCACCAGTGGGGCCTTCTCTAACTATGGCTACACCTTC | CATSGAFSNYGYTF
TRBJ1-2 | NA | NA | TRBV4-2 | TGTGCCAGCAGCCGCACGGGACAATCGAACTATGGCTACACCTTC | CASSRTGQSNYGYTF
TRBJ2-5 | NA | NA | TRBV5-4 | TGTGCCAGCAGCACGGAGCCGGGGATGGCGCAAGAGACCCAGTACTTC | CASSTEPGMAQETQYF
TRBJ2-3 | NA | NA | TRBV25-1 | TGTGCCAGCAGTGAATTGCAGGAGACAGGCACAGATACGCAGTATTTT | CASSELQETGTDTQYF
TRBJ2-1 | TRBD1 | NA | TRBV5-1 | TGCGCCAGCAGCCCGTGGACAGGGAACAATGAGCAGTTCTTC | CASSPWTGNNEQFF
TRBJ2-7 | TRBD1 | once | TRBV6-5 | TGTGCCAGCAGAAACAGGGGGTCGTCCTACGAGCAGTACTTC | CASRNRGSSYEQYF
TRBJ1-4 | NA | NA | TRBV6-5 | TGTGCCAGCAGTTACGGCGGAGGGTTTAATGAAAAACTGTTTTTT | CASSYGGGFNEKLFF
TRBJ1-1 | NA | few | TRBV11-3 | TGTGCCAGCAGCTCCCGGGTCAGGGGCACTGAAGCTTTCTTT | CASSSRVRGTEAFF
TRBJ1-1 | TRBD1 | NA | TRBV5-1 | TGCGCCAGCAGTTGGGACGGACAGGGGGCTGAAGCTTTCTTT | CASSWDGQGAEAFF
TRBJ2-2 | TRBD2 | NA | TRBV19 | TGTGCCAGTAGTATAGGACTAGCGGGAACCCCCGGGGAGCTGTTTTTT | CASSIGLAGTPGELFF
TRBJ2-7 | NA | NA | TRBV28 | TGTGCCAGCAGTCAGCGGGCCATCACCTACGAGCAGTACTTC | CASSQRAITYEQYF
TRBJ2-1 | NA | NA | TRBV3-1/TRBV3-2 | TGTGCCAGCAGCCGAGGCGGGATTGTGTTCTTC | CASSRGGIVFF
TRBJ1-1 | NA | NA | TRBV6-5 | TGTGCCAGCAGTTACCCACAGGGCCAGAACACTGAAGCTTTCTTT | CASSYPQGQNTEAFF
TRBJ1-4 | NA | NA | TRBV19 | TGTGCCAGCGACAGAGCGGGGGGTAATGAAAAACTGTTTTTT | CASDRAGGNEKLFF
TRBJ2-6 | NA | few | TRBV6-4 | TGTGCCAGCAGTGACTCGGGACACTCTGGGGCCAACGTCCTGACTTTC | CASSDSGHSGANVLTF